The clone carrying this T cell receptor (beta chain) came up a few times. Its target is unknown. These data come from a study of cytomegalovirus exposure and HLA in healthy donors. PCR employed 60 Vbeta and 13 Jbeta primers. This table comes from immunoSEQ multiplex PCR, and its TCRdb copy is limited to in-frame clones, with some not included. The sample records 93,000 or so clones, approximately 64% being singletons. V was pared by 5 bases and J by 6 bases, with 8 bases of the junction left unmatched. There are 14 residues in the CDR3. From germline, CDR1 is SGHKS and CDR2 YYEKEE (reference sequence). General observations from the study: HLA alleles were associated with around 17,000 TCR beta sequences in a later analysis at 0.05 false discovery rate.

Sequencing was carried out using PBMCs. This receptor was obtained from a woman aged 45-60 years in good health and CMV-seronegative. The chain combines TRBV5-5 with TRBJ2-7; 10 nucleotides align to TRBD2. CDR3 in amino acids: CASRGTGLAIEQYF. CDR3 in DNA: TGTGCCAGCAGGGGGACGGGACTAGCGATCGAGCAGTACTTC.